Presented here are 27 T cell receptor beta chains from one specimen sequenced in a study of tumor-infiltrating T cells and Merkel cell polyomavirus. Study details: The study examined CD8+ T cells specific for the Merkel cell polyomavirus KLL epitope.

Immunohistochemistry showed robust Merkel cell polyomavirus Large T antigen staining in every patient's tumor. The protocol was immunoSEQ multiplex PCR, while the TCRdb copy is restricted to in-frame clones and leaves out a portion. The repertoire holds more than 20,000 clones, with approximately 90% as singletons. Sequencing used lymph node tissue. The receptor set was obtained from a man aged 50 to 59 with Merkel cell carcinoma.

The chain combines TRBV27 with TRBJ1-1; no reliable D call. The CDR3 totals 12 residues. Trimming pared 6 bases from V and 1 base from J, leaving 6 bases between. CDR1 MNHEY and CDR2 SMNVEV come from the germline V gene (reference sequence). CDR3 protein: CASREPNTEAFF. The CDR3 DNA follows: TGTGCCAGCAGAGAGCCGAACACTGAAGCTTTCTTT.

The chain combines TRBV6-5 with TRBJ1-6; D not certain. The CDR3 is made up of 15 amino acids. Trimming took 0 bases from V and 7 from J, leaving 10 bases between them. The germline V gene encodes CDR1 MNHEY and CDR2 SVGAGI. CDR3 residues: CASSYSNPRNSPLHF. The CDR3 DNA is TGTGCCAGCAGTTACTCGAACCCTCGGAATTCACCCCTCCACTTT.

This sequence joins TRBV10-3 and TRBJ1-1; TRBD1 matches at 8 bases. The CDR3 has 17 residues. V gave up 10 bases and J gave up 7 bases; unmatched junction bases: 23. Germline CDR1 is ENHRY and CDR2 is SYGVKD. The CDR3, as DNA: TGTGCCACGCTGGATTGGGCAGGGGGCGATCGGGCCCTTGAAGCTTTCTTT. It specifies CATLDWAGGDRALEAFF.

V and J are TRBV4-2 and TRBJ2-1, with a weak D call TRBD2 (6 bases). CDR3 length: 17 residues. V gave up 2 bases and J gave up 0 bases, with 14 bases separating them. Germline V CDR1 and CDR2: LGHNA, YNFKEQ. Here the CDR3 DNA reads TGTGCCAGCAGCCAACTGACTAGTTCGAGCTCCTACAATGAGCAGTTCTTC. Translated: CASSQLTSSSSYNEQFF.

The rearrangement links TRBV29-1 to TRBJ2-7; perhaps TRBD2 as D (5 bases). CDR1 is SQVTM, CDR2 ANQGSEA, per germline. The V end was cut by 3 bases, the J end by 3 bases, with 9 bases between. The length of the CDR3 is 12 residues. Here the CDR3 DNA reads TGCAGCGTTGAGGGTGAGGGCTACGAGCAGTACTTC. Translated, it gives CSVEGEGYEQYF.

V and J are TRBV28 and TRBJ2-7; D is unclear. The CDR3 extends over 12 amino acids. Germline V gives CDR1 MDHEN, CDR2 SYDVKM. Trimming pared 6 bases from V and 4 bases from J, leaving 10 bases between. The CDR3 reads CASSITEYEQYF. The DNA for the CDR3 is TGTGCCAGCAGCATAACAGAGTACGAGCAGTACTTC.

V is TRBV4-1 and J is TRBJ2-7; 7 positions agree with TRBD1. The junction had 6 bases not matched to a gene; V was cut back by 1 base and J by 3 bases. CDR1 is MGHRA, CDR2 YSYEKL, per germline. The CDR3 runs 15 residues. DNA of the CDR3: TGCGCCAGCAGCCAAGTCAGGGGGTATAACTACGAGCAGTACTTC. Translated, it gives CASSQVRGYNYEQYF.

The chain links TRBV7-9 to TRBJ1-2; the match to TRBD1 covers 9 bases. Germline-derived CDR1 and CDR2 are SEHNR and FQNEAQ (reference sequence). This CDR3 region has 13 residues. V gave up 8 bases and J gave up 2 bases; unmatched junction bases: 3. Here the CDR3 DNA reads TGTGCCAGCCCGGGACAGGGAAACTATGGCTACACCTTC. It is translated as CASPGQGNYGYTF.

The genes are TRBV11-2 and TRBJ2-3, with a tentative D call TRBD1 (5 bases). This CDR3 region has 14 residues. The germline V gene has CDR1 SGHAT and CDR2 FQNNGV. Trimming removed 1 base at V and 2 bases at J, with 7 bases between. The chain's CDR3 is CASSLVDITDTQYF. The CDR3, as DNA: TGTGCCAGCAGCTTAGTGGACATCACAGATACGCAGTATTTT.

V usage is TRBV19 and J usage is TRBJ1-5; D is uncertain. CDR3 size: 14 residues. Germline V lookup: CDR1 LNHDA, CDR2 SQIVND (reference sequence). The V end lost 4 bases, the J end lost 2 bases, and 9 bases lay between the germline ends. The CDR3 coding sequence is TGTGCCAGTAGTAAGGAAGGAGGCAATCAGCCCCAGCATTTT. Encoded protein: CASSKEGGNQPQHF. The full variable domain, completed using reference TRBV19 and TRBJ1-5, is DGGITQSPKYLFRKEGQNVTLSCEQNLNHDAMYWYRQDPGQGLRLIYYSQIVNDFQKGDIAEGYSVSREKKESFPLTVTSAQKNPTAFYLCASSKEGGNQPQHFGDGTRLSIL.

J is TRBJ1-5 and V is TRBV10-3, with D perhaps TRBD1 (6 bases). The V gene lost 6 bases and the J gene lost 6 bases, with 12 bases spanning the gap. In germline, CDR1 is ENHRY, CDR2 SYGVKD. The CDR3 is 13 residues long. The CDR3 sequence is CAIRNREGQPQHF. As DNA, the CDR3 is TGTGCCATCAGAAACAGGGAGGGTCAGCCCCAGCATTTT.

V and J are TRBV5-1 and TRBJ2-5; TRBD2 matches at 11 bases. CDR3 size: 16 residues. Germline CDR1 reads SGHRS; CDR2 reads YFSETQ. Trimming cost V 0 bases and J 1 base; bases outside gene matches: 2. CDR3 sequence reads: CASSLAGTSGQETQYF. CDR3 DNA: TGCGCCAGCAGCTTGGCCGGGACTAGCGGCCAAGAGACCCAGTACTTC.

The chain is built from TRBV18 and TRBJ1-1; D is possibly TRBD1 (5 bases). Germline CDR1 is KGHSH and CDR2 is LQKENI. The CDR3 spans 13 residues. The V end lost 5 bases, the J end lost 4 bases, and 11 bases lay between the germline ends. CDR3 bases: TGTGCCAGCTCATCCGACAGTTTCACTGAAGCTTTCTTT. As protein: CASSSDSFTEAFF.

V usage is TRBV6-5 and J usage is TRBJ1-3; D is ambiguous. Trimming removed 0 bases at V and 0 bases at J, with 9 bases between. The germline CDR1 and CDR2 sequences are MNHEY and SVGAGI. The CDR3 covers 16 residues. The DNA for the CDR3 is TGTGCCAGCAGTTACTCACGTCCCAGCTCTGGAAACACCATATATTTT. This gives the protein CASSYSRPSSGNTIYF.

In DNA form, the CDR3 reads TGTGCCAGTAGACGACTAGCGGGAGCCCCCGAGCAGTACTTC. Translation: CASRRLAGAPEQYF. This rearrangement joins TRBV19 to TRBJ2-7; 12 bases match TRBD2. CDR1 and CDR2 from the germline V gene are LNHDA and SQIVND (reference sequence). The CDR3 is 14 amino acids. The J segment lost 6 bases and the V segment lost 6 bases, leaving 6 bases of the junction unmatched.

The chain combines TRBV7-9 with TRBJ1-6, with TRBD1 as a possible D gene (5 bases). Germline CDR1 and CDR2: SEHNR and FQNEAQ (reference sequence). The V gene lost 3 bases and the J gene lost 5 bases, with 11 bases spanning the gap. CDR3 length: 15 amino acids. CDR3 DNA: TGTGCCAGCAGCTTGGGGGGACCCAATAATTCACCCCTCCACTTT. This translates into CASSLGGPNNSPLHF. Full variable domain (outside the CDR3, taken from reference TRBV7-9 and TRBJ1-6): DTGVSQNPRHKITKRGQNVTFRCDPISEHNRLYWYRQTLGQGPEFLTYFQNEAQLEKSRLLSDRFSAERPKGSFSTLEIQRTEQGDSAMYLCASSLGGPNNSPLHFGNGTRLTVT.

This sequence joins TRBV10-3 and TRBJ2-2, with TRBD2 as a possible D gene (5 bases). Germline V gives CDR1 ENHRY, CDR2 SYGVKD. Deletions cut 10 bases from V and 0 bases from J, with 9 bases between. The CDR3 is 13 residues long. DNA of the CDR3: TGTGCCACGCTAGCACCGAACACCGGGGAGCTGTTTTTT. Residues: CATLAPNTGELFF.

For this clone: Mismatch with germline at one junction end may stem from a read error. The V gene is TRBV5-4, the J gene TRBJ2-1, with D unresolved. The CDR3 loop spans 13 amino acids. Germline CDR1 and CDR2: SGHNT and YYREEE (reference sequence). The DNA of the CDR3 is TGTGCCAGCACCTTGGAAGCGTACAATGAGCAGTTCTTC. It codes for CASTLEAYNEQFF.

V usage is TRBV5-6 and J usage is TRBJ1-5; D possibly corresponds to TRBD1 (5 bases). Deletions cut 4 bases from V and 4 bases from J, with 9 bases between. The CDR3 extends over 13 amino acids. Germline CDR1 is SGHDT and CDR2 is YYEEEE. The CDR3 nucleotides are TGTGCCAGCAGCCCGGGGGGGAATCAGCCCCAGCATTTT. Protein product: CASSPGGNQPQHF.

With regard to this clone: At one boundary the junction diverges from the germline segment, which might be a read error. As DNA, the CDR3 is TGTGCTAGCAGCTCGAGACTAGCGGGAATCCATGAGCAGTTCTTC. It specifies CASSSRLAGIHEQFF. The chain combines TRBV7-7 with TRBJ2-1; 11 bases fit TRBD2. The CDR3 loop spans 15 amino acids. CDR1 SSHAT and CDR2 FNYEAQ come from the germline V gene (reference sequence).

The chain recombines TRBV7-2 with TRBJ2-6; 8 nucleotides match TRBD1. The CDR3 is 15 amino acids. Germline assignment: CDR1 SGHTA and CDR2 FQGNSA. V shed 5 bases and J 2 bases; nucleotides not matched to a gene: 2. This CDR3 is CASSRQGPGANVLTF. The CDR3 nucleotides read TGTGCCAGCAGCAGACAGGGGCCTGGGGCCAACGTCCTGACTTTC.

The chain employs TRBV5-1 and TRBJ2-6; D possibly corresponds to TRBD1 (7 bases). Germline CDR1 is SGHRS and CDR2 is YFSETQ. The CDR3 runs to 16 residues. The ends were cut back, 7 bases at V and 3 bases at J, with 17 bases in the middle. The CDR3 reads CASGGAGGDGANVLTF. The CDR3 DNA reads TGCGCCAGCGGAGGGGCAGGGGGTGATGGGGCCAACGTCCTGACTTTC. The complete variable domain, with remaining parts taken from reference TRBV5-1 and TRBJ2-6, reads KAGVTQTPRYLIKTRGQQVTLSCSPISGHRSVSWYQQTPGQGLQFLFEYFSETQRNKGNFPGRFSGRQFSNSRSEMNVSTLELGDSALYLCASGGAGGDGANVLTFGAGSRLTVL.

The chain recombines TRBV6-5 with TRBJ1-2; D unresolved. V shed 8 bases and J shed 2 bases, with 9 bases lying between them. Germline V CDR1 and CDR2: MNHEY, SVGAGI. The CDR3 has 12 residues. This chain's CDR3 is CASSTGNYGYTF. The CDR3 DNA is TGTGCCAGCTCAACGGGGAACTATGGCTACACCTTC.

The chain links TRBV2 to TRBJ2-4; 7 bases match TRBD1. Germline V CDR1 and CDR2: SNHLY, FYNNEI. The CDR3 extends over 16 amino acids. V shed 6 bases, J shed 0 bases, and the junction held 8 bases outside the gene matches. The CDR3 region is CASSEDRNIAKNIQYF. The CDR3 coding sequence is TGTGCCAGCAGCGAGGACAGGAATATAGCCAAAAACATTCAGTACTTC. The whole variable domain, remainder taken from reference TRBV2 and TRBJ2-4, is EPEVTQTPSHQVTQMGQEVILRCVPISNHLYFYWYRQILGQKVEFLVSFYNNEISEKSEIFDDQFSVERPDGSNFTLKIRSTKLEDSAMYFCASSEDRNIAKNIQYFGAGTRLSVL.

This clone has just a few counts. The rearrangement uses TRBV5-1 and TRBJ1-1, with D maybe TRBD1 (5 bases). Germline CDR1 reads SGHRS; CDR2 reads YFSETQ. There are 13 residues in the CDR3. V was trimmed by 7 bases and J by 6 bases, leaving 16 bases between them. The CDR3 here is CASSYDSVSEAFF. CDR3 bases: TGCGCCAGCTCGTATGACAGTGTCTCTGAAGCTTTCTTT.

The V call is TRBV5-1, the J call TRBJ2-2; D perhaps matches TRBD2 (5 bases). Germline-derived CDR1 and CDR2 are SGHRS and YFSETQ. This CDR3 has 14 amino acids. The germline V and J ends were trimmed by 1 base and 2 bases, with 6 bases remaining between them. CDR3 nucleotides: TGCGCCAGCAGCTTGCGGGGAAACACCGGGGAGCTGTTTTTT. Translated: CASSLRGNTGELFF.

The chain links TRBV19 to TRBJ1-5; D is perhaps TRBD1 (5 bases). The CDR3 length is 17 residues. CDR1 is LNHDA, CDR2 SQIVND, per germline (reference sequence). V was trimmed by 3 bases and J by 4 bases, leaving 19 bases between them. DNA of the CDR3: TGTGCCAGTAGTATCGACAAAGGGCAGGGACTGAATCAGCCCCAGCATTTT. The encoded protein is CASSIDKGQGLNQPQHF.